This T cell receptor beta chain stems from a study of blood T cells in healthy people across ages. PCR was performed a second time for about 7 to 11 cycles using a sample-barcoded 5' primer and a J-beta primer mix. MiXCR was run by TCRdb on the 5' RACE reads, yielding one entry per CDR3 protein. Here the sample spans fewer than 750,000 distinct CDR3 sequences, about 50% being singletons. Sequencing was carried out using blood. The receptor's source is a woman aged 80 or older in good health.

Written as DNA, the CDR3 is TGTGCCAGCAGCACTGGCAGACTAGCGGGGGGGCTCGGAGATACGCAGTATTTT. Translating gives CASSTGRLAGGLGDTQYF. This chain joins TRBV7-2 and TRBJ2-3; 14 nucleotides align to TRBD2. Losses at the gene ends were 5 bases for V and 5 bases for J; bases not matched to a gene: 12. The CDR3 is 18 amino acids. Per germline, CDR1 SGHTA and CDR2 FQGNSA.